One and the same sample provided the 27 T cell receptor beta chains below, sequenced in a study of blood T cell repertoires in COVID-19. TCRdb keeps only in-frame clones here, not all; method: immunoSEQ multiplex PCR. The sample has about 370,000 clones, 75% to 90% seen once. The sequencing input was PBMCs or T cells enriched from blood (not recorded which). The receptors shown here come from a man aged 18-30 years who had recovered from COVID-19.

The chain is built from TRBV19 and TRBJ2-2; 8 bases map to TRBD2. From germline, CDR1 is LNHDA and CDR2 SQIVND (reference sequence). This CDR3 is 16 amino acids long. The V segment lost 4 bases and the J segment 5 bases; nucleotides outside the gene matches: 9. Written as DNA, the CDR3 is TGTGCCAGTAGTAACGCAGCGGGAGCCGCGACCGGGGAGCTGTTTTTT. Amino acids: CASSNAAGAATGELFF.

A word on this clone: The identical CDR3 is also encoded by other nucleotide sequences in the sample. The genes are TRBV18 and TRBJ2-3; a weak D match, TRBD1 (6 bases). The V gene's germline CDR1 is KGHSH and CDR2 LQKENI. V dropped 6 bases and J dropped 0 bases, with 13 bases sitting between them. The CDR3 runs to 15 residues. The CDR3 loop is CASSPDRTSTDTQYF. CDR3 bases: TGTGCCAGCTCCCCGGACAGAACTAGCACAGATACGCAGTATTTT. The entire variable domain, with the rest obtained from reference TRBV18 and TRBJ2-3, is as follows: NAGVMQNPRHLVRRRGQEARLRCSPMKGHSHVYWYRQLPEEGLKFMVYLQKENIIDESGMPKERFSAEFPKEGPSILRIQQVVRGDSAAYFCASSPDRTSTDTQYFGPGTRLTVL.

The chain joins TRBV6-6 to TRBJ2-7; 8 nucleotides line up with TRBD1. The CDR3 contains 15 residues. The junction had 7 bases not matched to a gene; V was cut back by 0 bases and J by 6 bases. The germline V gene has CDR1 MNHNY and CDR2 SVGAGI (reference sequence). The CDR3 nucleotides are TGTGCCAGCAGTTACTCCGGACAGGGACAAGGCGAGCAGTACTTC. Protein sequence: CASSYSGQGQGEQYF.

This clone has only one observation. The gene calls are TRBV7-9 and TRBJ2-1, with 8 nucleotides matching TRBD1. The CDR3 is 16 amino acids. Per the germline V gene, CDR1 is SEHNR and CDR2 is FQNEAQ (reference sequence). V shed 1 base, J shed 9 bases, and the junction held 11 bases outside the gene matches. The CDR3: CASSLDPGQGGSEQFF. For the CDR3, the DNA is TGTGCCAGCAGCTTAGATCCTGGACAGGGAGGTAGTGAGCAGTTCTTC.

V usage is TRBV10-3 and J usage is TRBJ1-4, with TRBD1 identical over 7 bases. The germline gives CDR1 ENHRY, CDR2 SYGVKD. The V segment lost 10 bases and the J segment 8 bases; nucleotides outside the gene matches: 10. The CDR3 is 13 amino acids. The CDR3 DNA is TGTGCCAGCGGTTTACAGGGGTCCGAAAAACTGTTTTTT. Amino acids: CASGLQGSEKLFF.

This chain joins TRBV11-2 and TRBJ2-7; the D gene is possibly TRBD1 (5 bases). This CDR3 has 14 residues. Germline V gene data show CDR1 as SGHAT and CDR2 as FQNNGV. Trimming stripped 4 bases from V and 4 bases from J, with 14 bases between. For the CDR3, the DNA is TGTGCCAGCAGCTCAACGGGCAGGGTTTACGAGCAGTACTTC. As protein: CASSSTGRVYEQYF.

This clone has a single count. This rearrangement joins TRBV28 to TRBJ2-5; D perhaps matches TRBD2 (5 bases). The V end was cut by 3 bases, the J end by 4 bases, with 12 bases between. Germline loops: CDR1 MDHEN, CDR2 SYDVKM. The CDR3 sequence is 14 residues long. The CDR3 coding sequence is TGTGCCAGCAGTTTCCCCGGCGAGGGAGAGACCCAGTACTTC. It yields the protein CASSFPGEGETQYF.

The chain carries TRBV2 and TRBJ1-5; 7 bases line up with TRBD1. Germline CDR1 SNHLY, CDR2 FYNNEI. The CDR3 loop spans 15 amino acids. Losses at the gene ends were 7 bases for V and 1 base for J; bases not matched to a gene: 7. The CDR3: CASNSYRGSNQPQHF. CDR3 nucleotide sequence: TGTGCCAGCAATTCATACAGGGGAAGCAATCAGCCCCAGCATTTT.

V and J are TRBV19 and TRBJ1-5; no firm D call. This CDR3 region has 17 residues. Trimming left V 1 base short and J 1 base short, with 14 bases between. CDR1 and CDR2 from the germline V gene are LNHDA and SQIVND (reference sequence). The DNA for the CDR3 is TGTGCCAGTAGTATAGGAGTAGTACGGAGGAGCAATCAGCCCCAGCATTTT. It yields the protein CASSIGVVRRSNQPQHF. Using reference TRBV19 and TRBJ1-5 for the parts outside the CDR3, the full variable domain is DGGITQSPKYLFRKEGQNVTLSCEQNLNHDAMYWYRQDPGQGLRLIYYSQIVNDFQKGDIAEGYSVSREKKESFPLTVTSAQKNPTAFYLCASSIGVVRRSNQPQHFGDGTRLSIL.

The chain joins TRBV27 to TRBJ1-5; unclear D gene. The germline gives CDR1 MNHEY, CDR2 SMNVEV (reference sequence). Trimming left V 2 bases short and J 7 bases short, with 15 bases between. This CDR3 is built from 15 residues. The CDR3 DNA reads TGTGCCAGCAGTTTAGAGGGAACATTGGCGCAGCCCCAGCATTTT. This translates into CASSLEGTLAQPQHF.

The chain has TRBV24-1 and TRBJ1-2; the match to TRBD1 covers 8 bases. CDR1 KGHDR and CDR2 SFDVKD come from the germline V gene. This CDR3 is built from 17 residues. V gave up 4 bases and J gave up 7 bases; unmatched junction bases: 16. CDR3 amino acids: CATSDSPGQGSSRGYTF. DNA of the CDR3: TGTGCCACCAGTGACTCTCCCGGACAGGGAAGCTCACGTGGCTACACCTTC.

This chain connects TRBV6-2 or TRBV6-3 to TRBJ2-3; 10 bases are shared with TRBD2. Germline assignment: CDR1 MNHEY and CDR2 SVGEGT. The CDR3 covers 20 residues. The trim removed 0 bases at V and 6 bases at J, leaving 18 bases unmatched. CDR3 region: CASSYSMAQAGGDLTDTQYF. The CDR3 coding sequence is TGTGCCAGCAGTTACTCGATGGCCCAAGCGGGAGGGGACTTGACGGATACGCAGTATTTT.

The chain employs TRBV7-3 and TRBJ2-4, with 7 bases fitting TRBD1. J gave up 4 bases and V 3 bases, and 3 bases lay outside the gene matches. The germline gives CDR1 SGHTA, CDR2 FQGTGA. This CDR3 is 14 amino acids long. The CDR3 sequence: CASSLGQIKNIQYF. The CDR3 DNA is TGTGCCAGCAGCTTGGGACAGATTAAAAACATTCAGTACTTC.

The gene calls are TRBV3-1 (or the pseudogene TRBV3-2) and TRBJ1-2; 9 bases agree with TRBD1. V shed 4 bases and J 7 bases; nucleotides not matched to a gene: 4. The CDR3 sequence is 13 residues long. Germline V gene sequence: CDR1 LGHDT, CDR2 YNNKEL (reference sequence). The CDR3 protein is CASSLGQGAGYTF. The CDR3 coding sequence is TGTGCCAGCAGCCTGGGACAGGGCGCTGGCTACACCTTC.

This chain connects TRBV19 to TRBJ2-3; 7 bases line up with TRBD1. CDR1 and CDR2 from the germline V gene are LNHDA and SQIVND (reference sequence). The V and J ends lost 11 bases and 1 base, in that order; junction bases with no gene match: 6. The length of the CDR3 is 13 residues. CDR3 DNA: TGTGCCTCAAAAAGGGGGCGCACAGATACGCAGTATTTT. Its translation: CASKRGRTDTQYF.

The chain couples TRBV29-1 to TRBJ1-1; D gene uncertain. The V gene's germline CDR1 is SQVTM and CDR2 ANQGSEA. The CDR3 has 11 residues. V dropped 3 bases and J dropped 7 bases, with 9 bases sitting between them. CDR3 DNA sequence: TGCAGCGTTGACCCTGGCCTTGAAGCTTTCTTT. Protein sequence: CSVDPGLEAFF.

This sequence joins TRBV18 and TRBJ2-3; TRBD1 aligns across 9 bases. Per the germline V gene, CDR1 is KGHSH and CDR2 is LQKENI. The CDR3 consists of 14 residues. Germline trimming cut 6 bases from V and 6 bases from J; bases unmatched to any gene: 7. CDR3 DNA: TGTGCCAGCTCCCGCGGGACAGGGAAGGATACGCAGTATTTT. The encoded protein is CASSRGTGKDTQYF.

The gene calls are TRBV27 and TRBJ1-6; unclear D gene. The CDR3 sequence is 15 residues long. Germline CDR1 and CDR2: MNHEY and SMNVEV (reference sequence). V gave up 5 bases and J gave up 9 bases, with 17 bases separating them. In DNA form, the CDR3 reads TGTGCCAGCAGTCCCCGGTCGGGGTCAAGTTCACCCCTCCACTTT. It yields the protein CASSPRSGSSSPLHF.

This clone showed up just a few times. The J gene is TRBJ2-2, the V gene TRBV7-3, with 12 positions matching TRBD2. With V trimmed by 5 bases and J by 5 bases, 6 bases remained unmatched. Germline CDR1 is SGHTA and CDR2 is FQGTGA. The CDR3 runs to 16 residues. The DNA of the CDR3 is TGTGCCAGCAGCATGACTAGCGGGAGCGGGACCGGGGAGCTGTTTTTT. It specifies CASSMTSGSGTGELFF.

CDR3 coding DNA: TGTGCCAGCAGTTTGTATGTAGGGAGCTCCTATAATTCACCCCTCCACTTT. Translation gives CASSLYVGSSYNSPLHF. The V call is TRBV27, the J call TRBJ1-6; D remains unclear. V lost 3 bases to trimming and J lost 0 bases, with 12 bases between them. Per the germline V gene, CDR1 is MNHEY and CDR2 is SMNVEV (reference sequence). This CDR3 spans 17 amino acids.

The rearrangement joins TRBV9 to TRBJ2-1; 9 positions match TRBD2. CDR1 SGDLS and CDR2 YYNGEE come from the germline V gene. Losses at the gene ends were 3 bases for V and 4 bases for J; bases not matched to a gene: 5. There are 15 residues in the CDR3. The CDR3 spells CASSGSGSWYNEQFF. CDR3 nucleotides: TGTGCCAGCAGCGGTAGCGGGAGTTGGTACAATGAGCAGTTCTTC.

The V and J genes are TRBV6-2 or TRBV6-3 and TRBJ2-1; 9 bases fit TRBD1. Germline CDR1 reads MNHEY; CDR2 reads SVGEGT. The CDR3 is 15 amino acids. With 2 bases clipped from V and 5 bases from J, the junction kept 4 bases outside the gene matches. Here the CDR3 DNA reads TGTGCCAGCAGTTACGGACAGGGGCCTAACAATGAGCAGTTCTTC. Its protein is CASSYGQGPNNEQFF.

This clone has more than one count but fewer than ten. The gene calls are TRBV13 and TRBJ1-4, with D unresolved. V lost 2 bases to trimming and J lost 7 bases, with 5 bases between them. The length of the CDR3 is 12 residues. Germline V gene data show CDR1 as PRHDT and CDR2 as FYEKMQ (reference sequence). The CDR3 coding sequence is TGTGCCAGCAGCTTACTAGGTGAAAAACTGTTTTTT. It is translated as CASSLLGEKLFF. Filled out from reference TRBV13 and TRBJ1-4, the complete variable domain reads AAGVIQSPRHLIKEKRETATLKCYPIPRHDTVYWYQQGPGQDPQFLISFYEKMQSDKGSIPDRFSAQQFSDYHSELNMSSLELGDSALYFCASSLLGEKLFFGSGTQLSVL.

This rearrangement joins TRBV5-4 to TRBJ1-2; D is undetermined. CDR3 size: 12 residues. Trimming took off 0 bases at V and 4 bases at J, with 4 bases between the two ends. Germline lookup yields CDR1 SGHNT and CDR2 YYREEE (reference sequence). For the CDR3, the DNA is TGTGCCAGCAGCTTGGGACTCTATGGCTACACCTTC. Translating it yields CASSLGLYGYTF.

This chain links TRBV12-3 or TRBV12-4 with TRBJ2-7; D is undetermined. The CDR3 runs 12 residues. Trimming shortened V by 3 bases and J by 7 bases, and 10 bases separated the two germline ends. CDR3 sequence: CASSFIAGEQYF. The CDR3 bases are TGTGCCAGCAGTTTTATCGCCGGGGAGCAGTACTTC.

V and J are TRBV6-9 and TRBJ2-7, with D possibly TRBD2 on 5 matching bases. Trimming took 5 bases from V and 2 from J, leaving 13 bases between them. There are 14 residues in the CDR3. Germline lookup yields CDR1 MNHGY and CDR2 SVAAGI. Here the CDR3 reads CASSHPGRAYEQYF. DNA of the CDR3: TGTGCCAGCAGTCATCCTGGGAGAGCCTACGAGCAGTACTTC.

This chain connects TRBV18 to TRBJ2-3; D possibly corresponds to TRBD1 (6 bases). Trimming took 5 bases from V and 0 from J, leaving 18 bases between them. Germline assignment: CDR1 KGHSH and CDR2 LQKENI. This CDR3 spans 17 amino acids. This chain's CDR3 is CASSSNRAQSSTDTQYF. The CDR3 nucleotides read TGTGCCAGCTCATCTAACAGGGCCCAGTCTAGCACAGATACGCAGTATTTT.